What follows are 3 T cell receptor beta chains derived from one specimen sequenced in a study of cytomegalovirus exposure and HLA in healthy donors (dated by TCRdb to about 2017). The protocol used for the library was the immunoSEQ multiplex PCR assay. What TCRdb holds here is the immuneACCESS table cut down to in-frame rearrangements. Part of the clones is not present; checked against another copy, under half of the missing clones reflect an unresolved V gene, and the others are unexplained. Across this sample there are fewer than 200,000 clones, with 96% seen only once. The top ten clones comprise 0.89% of the sample. Sequences were obtained from PBMCs. The source is a woman under 30 in good health and CMV-seronegative.

The chain has TRBV13 and TRBJ2-7; 7 nucleotides agree with TRBD2. V lost 5 bases and J lost 6; bases outside the gene matches: 10. CDR1 and CDR2 from the germline V gene are PRHDT and FYEKMQ (reference sequence). The CDR3 has 14 residues. CDR3 nucleotides: TGTGCCAGCAGCCGAGGGAGCGGGGTCTCCGAGCAGTACTTC. This translates into CASSRGSGVSEQYF.

V gene TRBV19 combines with J gene TRBJ2-3, with D hard to call. Trimming pared 5 bases from V and 2 bases from J, leaving 14 bases between. This CDR3 has 15 amino acids. CDR1 and CDR2 from the germline V gene are LNHDA and SQIVND (reference sequence). The CDR3 DNA is TGTGCCAGTAGTCCCTTGACACCTTCCACAGATACGCAGTATTTT. Amino acids: CASSPLTPSTDTQYF.

CDR3 loop: CASSEFPGGIYNEQFF. The CDR3 DNA is TGCGCCAGCAGTGAGTTTCCGGGGGGGATATACAATGAGCAGTTCTTC. V and J are TRBV10-2 and TRBJ2-1; TRBD2 agrees at 8 bases. Trimming at V came to 1 base and at J to 4 bases, leaving 6 bases not matched to a gene. The CDR3 is 16 amino acids. Looked up from germline, CDR1 is WSHSY and CDR2 is SAAADI.